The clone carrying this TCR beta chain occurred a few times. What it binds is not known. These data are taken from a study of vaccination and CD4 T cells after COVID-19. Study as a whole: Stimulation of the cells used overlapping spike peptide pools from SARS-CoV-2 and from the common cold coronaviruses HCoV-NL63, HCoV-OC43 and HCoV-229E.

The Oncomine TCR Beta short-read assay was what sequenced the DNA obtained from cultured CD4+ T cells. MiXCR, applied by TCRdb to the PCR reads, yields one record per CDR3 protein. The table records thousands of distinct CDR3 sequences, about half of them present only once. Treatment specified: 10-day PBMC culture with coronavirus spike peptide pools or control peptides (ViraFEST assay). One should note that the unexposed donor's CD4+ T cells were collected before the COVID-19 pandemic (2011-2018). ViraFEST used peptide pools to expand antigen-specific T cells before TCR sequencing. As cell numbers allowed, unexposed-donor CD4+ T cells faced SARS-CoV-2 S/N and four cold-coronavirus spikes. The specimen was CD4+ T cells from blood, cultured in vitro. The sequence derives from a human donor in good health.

CDR3 nucleotides: TGTGCCAGCAGTCCTTCGTTTACCTACAATGAGCAGTTCTTC. The encoded protein is CASSPSFTYNEQFF. The chain joins TRBV27 to TRBJ2-1; D gene ambiguous. Germline CDR1 reads MNHEY; CDR2 reads SMNVEV (reference sequence). The CDR3 length is 14 residues. Trimming left V 5 bases short and J 2 bases short, with 10 bases between.